The 5 T cell receptor beta chains listed next were all sequenced from one sample in a study of T cell repertoires in cytomegalovirus infection. MiXCR was run by TCRdb on the reads, yielding one entry per CDR3 protein. Of 750,000 to 950,000 distinct CDR3 sequences listed, 25% to 30% are singletons. For these receptors, no antigen is known. The sample here was cultured CD8+ T cells from PBMCs, taken from culture after CMV antigen stimulation. The receptors stem from a human donor in good health (CMV status not recorded). Some clones in this sample may be carry-over from other donors' samples.

The chain links TRBV20-1 to TRBJ1-5, with a possible D match to TRBD1 (5 bases). Trimming took 3 bases from V and 0 from J, leaving 12 bases between them. In germline, CDR1 is DFQATT, CDR2 SNEGSKA (reference sequence). The CDR3 runs to 15 residues. This chain's CDR3 is CSARLQGRSNQPQHF. CDR3 sequence (DNA): TGCAGTGCTAGGTTGCAGGGCCGTAGCAATCAGCCCCAGCATTTT.

V usage is TRBV28 and J usage is TRBJ1-5; TRBD1 agrees at 7 bases. V lost 5 bases, J lost 0 bases, and 10 bases stayed unmatched. The CDR3 is made up of 17 amino acids. The V gene's germline CDR1 is MDHEN and CDR2 SYDVKM. The CDR3 bases are TGTGCCAGCAGTACAGACAGGGAACTTTATAGCAATCAGCCCCAGCATTTT. Its protein is CASSTDRELYSNQPQHF.

This chain joins TRBV9 and TRBJ1-2; 9 positions match TRBD1. With V trimmed by 3 bases and J by 6 bases, 18 bases remained unmatched. The V gene's germline CDR1 is SGDLS and CDR2 YYNGEE. The CDR3 is made up of 18 amino acids. In DNA form, the CDR3 reads TGTGCCAGCAGCGCTAATGGACAGGGGCATGCGGAGGATGATGGCTACACCTTC. This translates into CASSANGQGHAEDDGYTF.

This clonotype came up many times. J is TRBJ2-5 and V is TRBV7-9; D unclear. The germline V gene encodes CDR1 SEHNR and CDR2 FQNEAQ (reference sequence). Deletions cut 4 bases from V and 4 bases from J, with 16 bases between. The CDR3 is made up of 15 amino acids. CDR3 amino acids: CASSSLRRSGETQYF. As DNA, the CDR3 is TGTGCCAGCAGCTCCCTCCGACGTTCAGGAGAGACCCAGTACTTC.

This clonotype was recorded a few times. The chain has TRBV20-1 and TRBJ2-1, with 7 positions matching TRBD1. In germline, CDR1 is DFQATT, CDR2 SNEGSKA (reference sequence). The CDR3 is 18 residues long. Trimming cost V 0 bases and J 2 bases; bases outside gene matches: 13. CDR3 coding DNA: TGCAGTGCTAGAGAACAGGGGCCCTCTTCGTCCGCCTACAATGAGCAGTTCTTC. Its translation is CSAREQGPSSSAYNEQFF.